The subject of this entry is one TCR beta chain. Its antigen is as yet unknown. A read error is possible here, since a much larger clone lies one base away. In the same sample, other DNA sequences code for this CDR3. The source of the sample is a study of shared clonotypes between healthy human individuals. Study results and limitations: Across a handful of donors, naive CD4 shared roughly 5.2%, naive CD8 more than 3%, memory CD4 more than 2%, memory CD8 approximately 0.4%.

This CDR3 is 11 amino acids long. Germline V gene data show CDR1 as MNHNY and CDR2 as SVGAGI (reference sequence). V was shortened by 5 bases and J by 0 bases, with 2 bases between the two germline ends. Sorted subsets were amplified in replicate PCRs using around 200 ng DNA, about 30,000 T cell genomes. Assay: immunoSEQ multiplex PCR; the TCRdb copy retains only in-frame clones and omits some. The table lists roughly 2.5 million clones, more than 80% of them singletons. The donor population consisted of healthy HIV-negative adults with no recent acute infections or vaccinations. The CD4+ fraction was divided into a CD45RA+ naive subset and a CD45RA-negative memory subset.

This chain connects TRBV6-6 to TRBJ2-7; D is unresolved. Source material: naive CD4+ T cells sorted from blood. Subset reported: CD45RA+ positively selected. This receptor was taken from a man younger than 35 in good health. The CDR3: CASSPSYEQYF. The CDR3 DNA is TGTGCCAGCAGTCCCTCCTACGAGCAGTACTTC.